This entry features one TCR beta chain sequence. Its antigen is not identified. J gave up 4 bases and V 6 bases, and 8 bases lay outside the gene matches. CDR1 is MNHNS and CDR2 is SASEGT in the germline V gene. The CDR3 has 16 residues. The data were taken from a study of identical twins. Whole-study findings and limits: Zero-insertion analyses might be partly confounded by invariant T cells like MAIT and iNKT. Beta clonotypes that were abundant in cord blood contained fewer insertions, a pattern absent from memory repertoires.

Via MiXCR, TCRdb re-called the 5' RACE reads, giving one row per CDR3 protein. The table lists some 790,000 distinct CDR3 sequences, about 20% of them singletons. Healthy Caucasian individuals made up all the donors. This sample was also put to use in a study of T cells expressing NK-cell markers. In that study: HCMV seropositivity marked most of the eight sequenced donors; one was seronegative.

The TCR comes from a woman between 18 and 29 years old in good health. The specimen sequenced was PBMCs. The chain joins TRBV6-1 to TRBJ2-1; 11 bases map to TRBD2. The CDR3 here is CASRPRLAGLYNEQFF. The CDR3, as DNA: TGTGCCAGCAGACCCAGACTAGCGGGGCTTTACAATGAGCAGTTCTTC.